One sample yielded the 14 T cell receptor beta chains listed below, sequenced in a study of blood T cell repertoires in COVID-19. Using immunoSEQ multiplex PCR, the repertoire was profiled, and TCRdb retains in-frame clones only, with some absent. The profile shows approximately 65,000 clones, about four fifths of them singletons. The sample comprised PBMCs or T cells enriched from blood (not recorded which). The source of these receptors is a woman in her thirties or forties with acute COVID-19.

The J gene is TRBJ2-1, the V gene TRBV7-9; weak D call: TRBD1 (5 bases). V lost 5 bases and J 4 bases, leaving 9 bases between the germline ends. Per germline, CDR1 SEHNR and CDR2 FQNEAQ (reference sequence). The CDR3 runs to 13 residues. DNA for the CDR3: TGTGCCAGCAGCCTGGGGCAGTACAATGAGCAGTTCTTC. Amino acid sequence: CASSLGQYNEQFF.

The chain couples TRBV14 to TRBJ1-3; D not certain. In germline, CDR1 is SGHDN, CDR2 FVKESK. V dropped 8 bases and J dropped 0 bases, with 8 bases sitting between them. This CDR3 spans 13 amino acids. CDR3 in amino acids: CASARSSGNTIYF. CDR3 nucleotides: TGTGCCAGCGCTAGGTCCTCTGGAAACACCATATATTTT. The full variable domain, its missing parts supplied by reference TRBV14 and TRBJ1-3, is EAGVTQFPSHSVIEKGQTVTLRCDPISGHDNLYWYRRVMGKEIKFLLHFVKESKQDESGMPNNRFLAERTGGTYSTLKVQPAELEDSGVYFCASARSSGNTIYFGEGSWLTVV.

This sequence joins TRBV7-6 and TRBJ1-1, with TRBD1 as a possible D gene (5 bases). Trimming stripped 1 base from V and 0 bases from J, with 6 bases between. From germline, CDR1 is SGHVS and CDR2 FNYEAQ. This CDR3 region has 14 residues. The CDR3: CASSLGGVNTEAFF. Here the CDR3 DNA reads TGTGCCAGCAGCTTAGGGGGGGTGAACACTGAAGCTTTCTTT.

V and J are TRBV7-2 and TRBJ1-4; D gene unclear. The germline CDR1 and CDR2 sequences are SGHTA and FQGNSA. This CDR3 is built from 13 residues. Trimming took off 1 base at V and 12 bases at J, with 12 bases between the two ends. CDR3 in DNA: TGTGCCAGCAGCTTAGGGGTGGTGCGGGAACTGTTTTTT. Amino acid sequence: CASSLGVVRELFF.

In regard to this clone: This sample includes further DNA sequences coding for the same CDR3. The chain is built from TRBV6-5 and TRBJ2-3; 10 nucleotides align to TRBD1. This CDR3 is 12 amino acids long. With V trimmed by 10 bases and J by 3 bases, 1 base remained unmatched. CDR1 MNHEY and CDR2 SVGAGI come from the germline V gene. CDR3 residues: CATGQGTDTQYF. The CDR3 DNA sequence: TGTGCCACGGGACAGGGGACAGATACGCAGTATTTT.

The V call is TRBV10-3, the J call TRBJ1-2, with D uncertain. The CDR3 has 14 amino acids. Trimming cost V 7 bases and J 3 bases, with 15 bases left between them. Germline V lookup: CDR1 ENHRY, CDR2 SYGVKD. CDR3 residues: CAIKPGLADYGYTF. CDR3 DNA sequence: TGTGCCATCAAACCGGGATTAGCCGACTATGGCTACACCTTC.

There are a few counts of this clone. This rearrangement joins TRBV6-6 to TRBJ1-5; 8 bases line up with TRBD1. V shed 5 bases, J shed 7 bases, and the junction held 13 bases outside the gene matches. The CDR3 runs 16 residues. Germline loops: CDR1 MNHNY, CDR2 SVGAGI (reference sequence). Written as DNA, the CDR3 is TGTGCCAGCAGTACGACCCGGACAGGGTTTGAACAGCCCCAGCATTTT. Its protein is CASSTTRTGFEQPQHF.

The chain employs TRBV5-1 and TRBJ1-3, with D tentatively TRBD1 (5 bases). Trimming stripped 4 bases from V and 2 bases from J, with 13 bases between. There are 15 residues in the CDR3. The germline V gene has CDR1 SGHRS and CDR2 YFSETQ. CDR3 region: CASSALGGTGNTIYF. In DNA, the CDR3 is TGCGCCAGCAGCGCCTTGGGGGGAACTGGAAACACCATATATTTT.

The CDR3 protein is CASSPTGQDSYGYTF. The CDR3 region has the DNA TGTGCCAGTAGTCCCACGGGACAGGACAGCTATGGCTACACCTTC. The rearrangement links TRBV19 to TRBJ1-2; 8 nucleotides align to TRBD1. The V gene end was trimmed by 5 bases and the J gene end by 4 bases; junction bases not matched to a gene: 9. CDR3 length: 15 residues. Germline CDR1 is LNHDA and CDR2 is SQIVND (reference sequence).

J is TRBJ2-5 and V is TRBV7-9, with D possibly being TRBD2 (6 bases). Between the trimmed V and J ends, which lost 5 bases and 5 bases, there was a span of 12 bases. From germline, CDR1 is SEHNR and CDR2 FQNEAQ (reference sequence). The CDR3 sequence is 13 residues long. The CDR3 DNA sequence: TGTGCCAGCAGCCAGGTCGGGGGTGAGACCCAGTACTTC. It translates to CASSQVGGETQYF.

The CDR3 sequence is CASNRDRNTEAFF. DNA for the CDR3: TGCGCCAGCAACCGGGACAGGAACACTGAAGCTTTCTTT. The chain is built from TRBV10-1 and TRBJ1-1; the match to TRBD1 covers 7 bases. Per the germline V gene, CDR1 is WNHNN and CDR2 is SYGVQD (reference sequence). J lost 1 base, V lost 7 bases, and 3 bases had no gene match. This CDR3 is 13 amino acids long.

The table lists this clone with a few counts. The chain carries TRBV12-3 or TRBV12-4 and TRBJ2-2, with TRBD1 matching over 7 bases. CDR3 size: 13 residues. The V gene end was trimmed by 4 bases and the J gene end by 8 bases; junction bases not matched to a gene: 4. CDR3 nucleotides: TGTGCCAGCAGTTACAACAGGGGAGGGGAGCTGTTTTTT. Amino acids: CASSYNRGGELFF.

The count of this clone is one. The rearrangement links TRBV20-1 to TRBJ1-5, with D unclear. Germline V gene lookup returns CDR1 DFQATT and CDR2 SNEGSKA (reference sequence). CDR3 length: 13 residues. Trimming pared 3 bases from V and 3 bases from J, leaving 9 bases between. The CDR3 DNA reads as TGCAGTGCTAGTAATCAGATCAATCAGCCCCAGCATTTT. It codes for CSASNQINQPQHF.

The J gene is TRBJ1-2, the V gene TRBV28, with TRBD1 as a possible D gene (6 bases). V lost 2 bases and J lost 4, with 11 bases in between. Germline CDR1 and CDR2: MDHEN and SYDVKM. The CDR3 is made up of 14 amino acids. Written as DNA, the CDR3 is TGTGCCAGCAGTTTAACGGGGGGCGTCTATGGCTACACCTTC. Translating it yields CASSLTGGVYGYTF.